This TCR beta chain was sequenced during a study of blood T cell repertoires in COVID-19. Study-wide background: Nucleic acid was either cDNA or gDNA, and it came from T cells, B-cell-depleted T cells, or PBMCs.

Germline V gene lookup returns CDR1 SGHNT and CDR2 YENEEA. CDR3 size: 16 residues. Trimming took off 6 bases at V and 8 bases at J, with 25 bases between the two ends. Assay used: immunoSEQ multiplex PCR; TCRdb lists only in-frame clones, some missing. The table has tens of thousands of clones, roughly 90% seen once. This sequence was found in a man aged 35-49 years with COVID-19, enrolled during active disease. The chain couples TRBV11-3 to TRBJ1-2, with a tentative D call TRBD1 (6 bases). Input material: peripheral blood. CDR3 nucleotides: TGTGCCAGCAGTGATAAAACACAGGGAAAGGGTTGGGGCTACACCTTC. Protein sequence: CASSDKTQGKGWGYTF.